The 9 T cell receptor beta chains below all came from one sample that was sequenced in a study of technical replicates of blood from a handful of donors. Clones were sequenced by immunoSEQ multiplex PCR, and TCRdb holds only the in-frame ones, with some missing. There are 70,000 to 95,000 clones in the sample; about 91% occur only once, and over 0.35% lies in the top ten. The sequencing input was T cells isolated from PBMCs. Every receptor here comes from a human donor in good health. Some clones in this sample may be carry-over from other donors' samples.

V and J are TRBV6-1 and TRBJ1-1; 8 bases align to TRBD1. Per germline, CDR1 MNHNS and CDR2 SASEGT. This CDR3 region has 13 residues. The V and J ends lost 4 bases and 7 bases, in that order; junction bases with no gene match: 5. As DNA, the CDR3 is TGTGCCAGCAGTGGCAGGGGGCTGGTTGAAGCTTTCTTT. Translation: CASSGRGLVEAFF.

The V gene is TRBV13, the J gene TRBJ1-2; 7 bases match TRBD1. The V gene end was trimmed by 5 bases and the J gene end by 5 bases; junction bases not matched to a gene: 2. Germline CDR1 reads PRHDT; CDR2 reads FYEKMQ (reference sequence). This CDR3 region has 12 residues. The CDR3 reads CASSPGGYGYTF. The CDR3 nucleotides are TGTGCCAGCAGCCCAGGGGGGTATGGCTACACCTTC.

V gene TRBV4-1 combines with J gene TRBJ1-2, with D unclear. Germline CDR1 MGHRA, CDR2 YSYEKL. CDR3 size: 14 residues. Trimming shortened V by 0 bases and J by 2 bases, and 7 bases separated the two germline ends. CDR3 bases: TGCGCCAGCAGCCAAGAAAACTGGAACTATGGCTACACCTTC. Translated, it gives CASSQENWNYGYTF.

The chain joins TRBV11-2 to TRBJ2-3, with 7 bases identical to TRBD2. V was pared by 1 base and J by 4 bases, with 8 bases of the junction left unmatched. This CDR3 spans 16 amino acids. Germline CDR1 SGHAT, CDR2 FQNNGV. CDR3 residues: CASSLVPSGSADTQYF. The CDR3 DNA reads TGTGCCAGCAGCTTAGTACCTAGCGGATCCGCAGATACGCAGTATTTT.

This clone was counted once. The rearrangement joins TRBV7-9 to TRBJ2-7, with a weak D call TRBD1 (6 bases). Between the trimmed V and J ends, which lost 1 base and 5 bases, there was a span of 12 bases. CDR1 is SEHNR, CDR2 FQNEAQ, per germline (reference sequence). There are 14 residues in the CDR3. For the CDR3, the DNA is TGTGCCAGCAGCTTAGACCGACAGGTCAACGAGCAGTACTTC. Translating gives CASSLDRQVNEQYF.

CDR3 sequence reads: CASSLSGRVDEQFF. The DNA of the CDR3 is TGTGCCAGTAGCCTTAGCGGGAGGGTCGATGAGCAGTTCTTC. J is TRBJ2-1 and V is TRBV19; 11 bases are a match to TRBD2. V trimming: 6 bases; J trimming: 8 bases; junction bases outside the gene matches: 6. Germline assignment: CDR1 LNHDA and CDR2 SQIVND (reference sequence). CDR3 length: 14 residues.

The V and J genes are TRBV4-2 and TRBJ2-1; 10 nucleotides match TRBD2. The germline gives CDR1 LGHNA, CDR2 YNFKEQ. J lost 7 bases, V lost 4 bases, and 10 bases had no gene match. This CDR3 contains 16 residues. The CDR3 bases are TGTGCCAGCAGCCCTCCCCTAGCGGGAGTAGGGAATGAGCAGTTCTTC. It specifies CASSPPLAGVGNEQFF.

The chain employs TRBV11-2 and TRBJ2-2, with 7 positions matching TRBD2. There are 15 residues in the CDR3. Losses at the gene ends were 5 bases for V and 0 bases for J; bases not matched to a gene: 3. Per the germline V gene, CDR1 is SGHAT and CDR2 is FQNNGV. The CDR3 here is CASSGGGTNTGELFF. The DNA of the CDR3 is TGTGCCAGCAGCGGGGGGGGGACGAACACCGGGGAGCTGTTTTTT.

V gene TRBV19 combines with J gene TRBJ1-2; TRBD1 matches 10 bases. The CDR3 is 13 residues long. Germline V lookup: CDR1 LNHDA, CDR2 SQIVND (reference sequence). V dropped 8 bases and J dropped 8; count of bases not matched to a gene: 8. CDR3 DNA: TGTGCCAGTCTGGGACAGGGGTATATGGGCTACACCTTC. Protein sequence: CASLGQGYMGYTF. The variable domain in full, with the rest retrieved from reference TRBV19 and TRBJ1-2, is DGGITQSPKYLFRKEGQNVTLSCEQNLNHDAMYWYRQDPGQGLRLIYYSQIVNDFQKGDIAEGYSVSREKKESFPLTVTSAQKNPTAFYLCASLGQGYMGYTFGSGTRLTVV.